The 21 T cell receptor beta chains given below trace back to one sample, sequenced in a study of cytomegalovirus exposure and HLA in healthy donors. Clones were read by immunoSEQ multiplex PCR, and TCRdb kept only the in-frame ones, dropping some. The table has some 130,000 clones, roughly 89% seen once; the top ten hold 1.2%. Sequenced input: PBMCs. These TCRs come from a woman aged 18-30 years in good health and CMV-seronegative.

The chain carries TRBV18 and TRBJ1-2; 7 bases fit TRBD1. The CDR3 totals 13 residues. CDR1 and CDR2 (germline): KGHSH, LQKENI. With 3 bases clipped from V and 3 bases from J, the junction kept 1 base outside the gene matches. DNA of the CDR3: TGTGCCAGCTCACCCGGGACAGACTATGGCTACACCTTC. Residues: CASSPGTDYGYTF.

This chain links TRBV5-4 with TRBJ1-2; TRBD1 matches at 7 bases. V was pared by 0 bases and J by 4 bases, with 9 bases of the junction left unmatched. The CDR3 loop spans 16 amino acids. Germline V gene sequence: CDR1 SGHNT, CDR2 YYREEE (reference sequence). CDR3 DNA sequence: TGTGCCAGCAGCTTGGACCTACGGGACAGCATCTATGGCTACACCTTC. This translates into CASSLDLRDSIYGYTF.

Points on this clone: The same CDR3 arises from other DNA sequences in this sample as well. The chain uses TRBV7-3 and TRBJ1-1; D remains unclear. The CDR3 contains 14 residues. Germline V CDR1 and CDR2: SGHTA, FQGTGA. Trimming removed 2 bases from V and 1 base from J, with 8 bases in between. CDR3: CASSLSAGNTEAFF. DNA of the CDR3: TGTGCCAGCAGCTTATCCGCAGGGAACACTGAAGCTTTCTTT.

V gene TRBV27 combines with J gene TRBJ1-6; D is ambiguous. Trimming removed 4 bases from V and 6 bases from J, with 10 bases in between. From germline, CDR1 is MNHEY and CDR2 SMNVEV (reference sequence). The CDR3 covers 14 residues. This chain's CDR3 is CASSWAALNSPLHF. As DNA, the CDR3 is TGTGCCAGCAGTTGGGCTGCACTTAATTCACCCCTCCACTTT.

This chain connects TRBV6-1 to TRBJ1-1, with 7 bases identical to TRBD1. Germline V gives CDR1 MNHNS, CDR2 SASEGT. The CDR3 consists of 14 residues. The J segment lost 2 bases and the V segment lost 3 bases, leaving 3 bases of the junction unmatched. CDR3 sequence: CASSERTGNTEAFF. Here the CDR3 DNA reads TGTGCCAGCAGTGAGCGGACAGGAAACACTGAAGCTTTCTTT.

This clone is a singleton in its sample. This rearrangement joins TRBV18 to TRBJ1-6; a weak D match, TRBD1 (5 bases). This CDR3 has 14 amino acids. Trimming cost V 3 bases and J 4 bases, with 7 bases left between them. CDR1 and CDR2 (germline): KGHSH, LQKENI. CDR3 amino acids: CASSPAGYNSPLHF. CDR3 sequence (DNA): TGTGCCAGCTCACCTGCAGGGTATAATTCACCCCTCCACTTT.

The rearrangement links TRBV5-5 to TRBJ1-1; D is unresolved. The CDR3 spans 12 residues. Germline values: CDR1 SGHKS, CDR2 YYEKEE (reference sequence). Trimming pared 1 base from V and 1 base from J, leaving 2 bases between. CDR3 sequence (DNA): TGTGCCAGCAGCTTGCGGAACACTGAAGCTTTCTTT. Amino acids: CASSLRNTEAFF.

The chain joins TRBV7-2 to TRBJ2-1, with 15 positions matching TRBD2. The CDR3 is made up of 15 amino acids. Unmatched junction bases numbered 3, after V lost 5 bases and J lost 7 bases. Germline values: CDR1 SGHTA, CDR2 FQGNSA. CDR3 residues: CASSRTSGGANEQFF. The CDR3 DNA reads TGTGCCAGCAGCCGGACTAGCGGGGGGGCTAATGAGCAGTTCTTC.

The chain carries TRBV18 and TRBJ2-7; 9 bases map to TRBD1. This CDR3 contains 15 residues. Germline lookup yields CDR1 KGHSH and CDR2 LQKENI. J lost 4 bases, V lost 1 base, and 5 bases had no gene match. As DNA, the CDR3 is TGTGCCAGCTCACCACGGGGACAGGGAAAATACGAGCAGTACTTC. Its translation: CASSPRGQGKYEQYF. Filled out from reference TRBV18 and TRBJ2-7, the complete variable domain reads NAGVMQNPRHLVRRRGQEARLRCSPMKGHSHVYWYRQLPEEGLKFMVYLQKENIIDESGMPKERFSAEFPKEGPSILRIQQVVRGDSAAYFCASSPRGQGKYEQYFGPGTRLTVT.

CDR3 amino acids: CASSQDARVFNGYTF. CDR3 in DNA: TGTGCCAGCAGCCAAGATGCCAGGGTATTCAATGGCTACACCTTC. The chain carries TRBV4-2 and TRBJ1-2; possible D gene TRBD1, 5 bases. This CDR3 spans 15 amino acids. V shed 0 bases and J shed 6 bases, with 14 bases lying between them. From germline, CDR1 is LGHNA and CDR2 YNFKEQ.

Here the CDR3 reads CASSPDWNEAFF. The CDR3 nucleotides read TGTGCCAGCAGCCCCGACTGGAATGAAGCTTTCTTT. This rearrangement joins TRBV11-2 to TRBJ1-1; D is undetermined. The CDR3 consists of 12 residues. Germline assignment: CDR1 SGHAT and CDR2 FQNNGV. V dropped 5 bases and J dropped 7 bases, with 11 bases sitting between them. Together with reference TRBV11-2 and TRBJ1-1, the CDR3 gives the full variable domain: EAGVAQSPRYKIIEKRQSVAFWCNPISGHATLYWYQQILGQGPKLLIQFQNNGVVDDSQLPKDRFSAERLKGVDSTLKIQPAKLEDSAVYLCASSPDWNEAFFGQGTRLTVV.

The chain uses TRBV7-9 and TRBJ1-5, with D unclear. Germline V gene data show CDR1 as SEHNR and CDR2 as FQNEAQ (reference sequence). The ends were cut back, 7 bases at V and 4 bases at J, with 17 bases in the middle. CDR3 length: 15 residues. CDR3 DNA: TGTGCCAGCACCGATGGGCCGCTTGAGAATCAGCCCCAGCATTTT. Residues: CASTDGPLENQPQHF.

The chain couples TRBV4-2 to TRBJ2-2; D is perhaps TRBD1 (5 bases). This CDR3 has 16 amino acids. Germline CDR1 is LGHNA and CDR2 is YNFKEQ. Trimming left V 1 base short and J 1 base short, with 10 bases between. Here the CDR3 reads CASSQVPTGNTGELFF. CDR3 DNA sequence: TGTGCCAGCAGCCAAGTCCCAACAGGGAACACCGGGGAGCTGTTTTTT.

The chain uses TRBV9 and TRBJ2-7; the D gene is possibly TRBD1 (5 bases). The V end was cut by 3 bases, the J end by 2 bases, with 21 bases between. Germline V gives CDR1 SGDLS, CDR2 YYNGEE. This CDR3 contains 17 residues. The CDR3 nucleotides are TGTGCCAGCAGCGAGACGAGTGTGCCAGGGCCCCCCTACGAGCAGTACTTC. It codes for CASSETSVPGPPYEQYF.

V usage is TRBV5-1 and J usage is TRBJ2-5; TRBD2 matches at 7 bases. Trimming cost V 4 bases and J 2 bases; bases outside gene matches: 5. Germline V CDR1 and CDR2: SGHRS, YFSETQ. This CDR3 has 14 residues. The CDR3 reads CASSRGVLQETQYF. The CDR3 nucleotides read TGCGCCAGCAGCCGGGGGGTGCTGCAAGAGACCCAGTACTTC.

The CDR3 loop reads CASSTQGGSYNEQFF. The DNA of the CDR3 is TGTGCCAGCTCAACTCAGGGAGGGTCCTACAATGAGCAGTTCTTC. The chain carries TRBV18 and TRBJ2-1; 7 bases agree with TRBD2. The CDR3 contains 15 residues. V shed 5 bases and J 1 base; nucleotides not matched to a gene: 5. CDR1 and CDR2 from the germline V gene are KGHSH and LQKENI.

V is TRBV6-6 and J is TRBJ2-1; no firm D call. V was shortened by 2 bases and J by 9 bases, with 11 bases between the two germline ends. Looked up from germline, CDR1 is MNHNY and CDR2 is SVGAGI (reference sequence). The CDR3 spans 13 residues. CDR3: CASSYANRGEQFF. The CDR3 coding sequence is TGTGCCAGCAGTTACGCCAACCGAGGTGAGCAGTTCTTC.

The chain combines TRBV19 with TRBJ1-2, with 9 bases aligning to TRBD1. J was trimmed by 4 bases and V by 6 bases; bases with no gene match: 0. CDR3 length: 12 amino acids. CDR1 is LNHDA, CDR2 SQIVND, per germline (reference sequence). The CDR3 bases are TGTGCCAGTAGGGACAGGGGCTATGGCTACACCTTC. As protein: CASRDRGYGYTF.

CDR3 DNA: TGTGCCAGCAGATTGGGGGGGAGCTCCTACGAGCAGTACTTC. Translation: CASRLGGSSYEQYF. J is TRBJ2-7 and V is TRBV6-6; 7 bases are shared with TRBD2. V lost 6 bases and J lost 0; bases outside the gene matches: 5. Germline CDR1 MNHNY, CDR2 SVGAGI (reference sequence). The CDR3 has 14 amino acids.

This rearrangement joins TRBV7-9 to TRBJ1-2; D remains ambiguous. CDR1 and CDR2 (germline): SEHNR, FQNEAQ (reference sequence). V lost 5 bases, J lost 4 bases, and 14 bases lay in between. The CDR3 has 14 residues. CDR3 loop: CASSLPRIPYGYTF. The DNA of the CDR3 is TGTGCCAGCAGCCTCCCGAGGATCCCCTATGGCTACACCTTC.

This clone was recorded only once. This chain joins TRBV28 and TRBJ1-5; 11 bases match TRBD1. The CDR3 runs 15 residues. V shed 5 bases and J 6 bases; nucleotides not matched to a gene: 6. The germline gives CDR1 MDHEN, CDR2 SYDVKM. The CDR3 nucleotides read TGTGCCAGCAGTCCGGACAGGGGGCTGGGTCAGCCCCAGCATTTT. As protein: CASSPDRGLGQPQHF.